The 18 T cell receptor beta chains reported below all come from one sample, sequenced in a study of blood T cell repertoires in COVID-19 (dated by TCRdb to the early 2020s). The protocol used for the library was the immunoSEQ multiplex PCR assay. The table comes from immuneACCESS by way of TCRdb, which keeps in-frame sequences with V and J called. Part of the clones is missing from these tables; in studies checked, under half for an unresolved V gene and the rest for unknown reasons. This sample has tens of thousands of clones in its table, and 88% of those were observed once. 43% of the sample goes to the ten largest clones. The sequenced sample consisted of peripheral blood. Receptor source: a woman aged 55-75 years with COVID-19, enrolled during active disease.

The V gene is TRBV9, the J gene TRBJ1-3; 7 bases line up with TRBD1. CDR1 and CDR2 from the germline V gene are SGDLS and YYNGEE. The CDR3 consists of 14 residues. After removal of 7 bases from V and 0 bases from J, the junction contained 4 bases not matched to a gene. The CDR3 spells CASADRPSGNTIYF. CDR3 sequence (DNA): TGTGCCAGCGCGGACAGGCCCTCTGGAAACACCATATATTTT. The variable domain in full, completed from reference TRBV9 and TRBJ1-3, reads DSGVTQTPKHLITATGQRVTLRCSPRSGDLSVYWYQQSLDQGLQFLIQYYNGEERAKGNILERFSAQQFPDLHSELNLSSLELGDSALYFCASADRPSGNTIYFGEGSWLTVV.

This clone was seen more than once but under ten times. The CDR3 DNA is TGTGCCAGCAGCCAAGGGGGCACCGGGACAGGGATCGAGCAGTACTTC. Its protein is CASSQGGTGTGIEQYF. The chain has TRBV3-1 (or the pseudogene TRBV3-2) and TRBJ2-7, with 9 bases identical to TRBD1. V was clipped by 1 base and J by 6 bases; unmatched bases: 10. Germline V gene lookup returns CDR1 LGHDT and CDR2 YNNKEL (reference sequence). CDR3 length: 16 amino acids.

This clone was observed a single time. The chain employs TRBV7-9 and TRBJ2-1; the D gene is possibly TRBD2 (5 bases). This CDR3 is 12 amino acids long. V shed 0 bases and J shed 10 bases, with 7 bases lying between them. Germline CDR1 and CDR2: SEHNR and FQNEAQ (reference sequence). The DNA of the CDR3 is TGTGCCAGCAGCTTAGCGTGGGAGGAGCAGTTCTTC. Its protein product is CASSLAWEEQFF.

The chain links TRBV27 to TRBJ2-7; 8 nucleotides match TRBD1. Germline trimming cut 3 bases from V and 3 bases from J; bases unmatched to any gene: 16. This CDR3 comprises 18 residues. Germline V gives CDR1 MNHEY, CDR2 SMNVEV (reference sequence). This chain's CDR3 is CASSLVGQGKSSFYEQYF. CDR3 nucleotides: TGTGCCAGCAGTTTGGTAGGACAGGGCAAGAGTTCTTTCTACGAGCAGTACTTC.

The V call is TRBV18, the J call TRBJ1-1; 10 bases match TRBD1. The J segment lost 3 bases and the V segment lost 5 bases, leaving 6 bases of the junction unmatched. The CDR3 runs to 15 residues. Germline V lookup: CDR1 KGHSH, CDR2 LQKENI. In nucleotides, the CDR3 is TGTGCCAGCTCAGCCGGGACAGGGGACCACACTGAAGCTTTCTTT. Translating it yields CASSAGTGDHTEAFF.

CDR3 in amino acids: CASSDFGTNTDTQYF. In nucleotides, the CDR3 is TGTGCCAGCAGTGACTTCGGGACAAACACAGATACGCAGTATTTT. The gene calls are TRBV6-4 and TRBJ2-3; D perhaps matches TRBD1 (6 bases). The CDR3 contains 15 residues. Trimming removed 1 base from V and 2 bases from J, with 10 bases in between. Germline loops: CDR1 MRHNA, CDR2 SNTAGT.

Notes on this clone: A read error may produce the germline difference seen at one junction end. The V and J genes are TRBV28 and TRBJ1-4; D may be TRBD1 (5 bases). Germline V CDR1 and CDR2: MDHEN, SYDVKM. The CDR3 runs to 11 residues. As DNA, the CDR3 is TGTGCCAGCAGTTTAAGACAGCGTCTGATTTTT. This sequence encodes CASSLRQRLIF. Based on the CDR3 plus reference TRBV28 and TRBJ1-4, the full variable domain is DVKVTQSSRYLVKRTGEKVFLECVQDMDHENMFWYRQDPGLGLRLIYFSYDVKMKEKGDIPEGYSVSREKKERFSLILESASTNQTSMYLCASSLRQRLIFGSGTQLSVL.

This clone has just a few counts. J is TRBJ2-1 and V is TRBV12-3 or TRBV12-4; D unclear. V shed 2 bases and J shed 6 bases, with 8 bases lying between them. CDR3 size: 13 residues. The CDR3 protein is CASSLRQFNEQFF. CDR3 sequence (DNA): TGTGCCAGCAGTTTAAGACAATTCAATGAGCAGTTCTTC.

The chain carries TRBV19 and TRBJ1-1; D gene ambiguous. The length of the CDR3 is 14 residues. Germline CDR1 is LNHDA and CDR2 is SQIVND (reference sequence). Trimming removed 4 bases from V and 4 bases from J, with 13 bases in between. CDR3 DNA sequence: TGTGCCAGTAGTACCCAGACAAGTCGCACTGAAGCTTTCTTT. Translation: CASSTQTSRTEAFF.

The chain's CDR3 is CASSLGAGVNTEAFF. DNA of the CDR3: TGTGCCAGCAGCCTGGGCGCAGGCGTGAACACTGAAGCTTTCTTT. The rearrangement uses TRBV7-9 and TRBJ1-1; no definite D call. This CDR3 spans 15 amino acids. Germline V gene sequence: CDR1 SEHNR, CDR2 FQNEAQ (reference sequence). V was clipped by 5 bases and J by 0 bases, with 13 bases between them. Looking up the rest from reference TRBV7-9 and TRBJ1-1 gives the full variable domain: DTGVSQNPRHKITKRGQNVTFRCDPISEHNRLYWYRQTLGQGPEFLTYFQNEAQLEKSRLLSDRFSAERPKGSFSTLEIQRTEQGDSAMYLCASSLGAGVNTEAFFGQGTRLTVV.

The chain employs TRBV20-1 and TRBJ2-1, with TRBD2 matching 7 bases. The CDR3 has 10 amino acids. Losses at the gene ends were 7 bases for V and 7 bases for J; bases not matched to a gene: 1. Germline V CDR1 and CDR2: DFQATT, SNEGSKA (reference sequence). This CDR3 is CSVGGNEQFF. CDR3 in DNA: TGCAGTGTGGGAGGGAATGAGCAGTTCTTC.

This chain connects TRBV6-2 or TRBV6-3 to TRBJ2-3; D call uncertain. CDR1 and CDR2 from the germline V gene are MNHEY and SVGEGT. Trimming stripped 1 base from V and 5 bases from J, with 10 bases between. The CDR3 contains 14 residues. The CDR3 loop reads CASSYFSPGDTQYF. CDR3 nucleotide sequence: TGTGCCAGCAGTTACTTTAGCCCGGGAGATACGCAGTATTTT.

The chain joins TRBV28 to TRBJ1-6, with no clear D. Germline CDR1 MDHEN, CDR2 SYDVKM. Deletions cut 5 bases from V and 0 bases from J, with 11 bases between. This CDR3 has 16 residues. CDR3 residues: CASSAAGSSYNSPLHF. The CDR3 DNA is TGTGCCAGCAGTGCTGCCGGGAGCTCCTATAATTCACCCCTCCACTTT. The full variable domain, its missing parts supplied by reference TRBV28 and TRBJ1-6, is DVKVTQSSRYLVKRTGEKVFLECVQDMDHENMFWYRQDPGLGLRLIYFSYDVKMKEKGDIPEGYSVSREKKERFSLILESASTNQTSMYLCASSAAGSSYNSPLHFGNGTRLTVT.

CDR3 sequence: CASSYSFATNEKLFF. Here the CDR3 DNA reads TGTGCCAGCAGTTACTCGTTCGCAACTAATGAAAAACTGTTTTTT. The chain combines TRBV6-5 with TRBJ1-4; the D is unclear. The V end lost 0 bases, the J end lost 0 bases, and 5 bases lay between the germline ends. Germline V gene lookup returns CDR1 MNHEY and CDR2 SVGAGI. This CDR3 has 15 residues.

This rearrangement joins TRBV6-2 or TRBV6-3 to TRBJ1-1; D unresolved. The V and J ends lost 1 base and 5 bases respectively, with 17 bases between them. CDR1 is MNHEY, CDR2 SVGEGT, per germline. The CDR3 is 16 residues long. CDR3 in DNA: TGTGCCAGCAGTTACTATGAACCGGGGTACGAAACTGAAGCTTTCTTT. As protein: CASSYYEPGYETEAFF.

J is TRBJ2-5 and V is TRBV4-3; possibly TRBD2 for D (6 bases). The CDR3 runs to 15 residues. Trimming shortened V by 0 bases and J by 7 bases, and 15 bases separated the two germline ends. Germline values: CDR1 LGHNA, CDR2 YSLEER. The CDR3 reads CASSQDSGAGGTQYF. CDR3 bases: TGCGCCAGCAGCCAAGATTCCGGCGCCGGGGGGACCCAGTACTTC.

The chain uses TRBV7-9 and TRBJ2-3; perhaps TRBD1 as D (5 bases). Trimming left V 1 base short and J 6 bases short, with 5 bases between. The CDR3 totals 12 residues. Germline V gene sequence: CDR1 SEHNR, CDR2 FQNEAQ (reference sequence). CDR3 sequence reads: CASSLEGDTQYF. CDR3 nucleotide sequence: TGTGCCAGCAGCTTAGAGGGGGATACGCAGTATTTT.

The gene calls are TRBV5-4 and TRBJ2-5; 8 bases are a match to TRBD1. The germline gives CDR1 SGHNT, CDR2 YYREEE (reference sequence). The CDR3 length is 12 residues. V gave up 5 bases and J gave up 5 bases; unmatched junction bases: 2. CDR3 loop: CASSGQGETQYF. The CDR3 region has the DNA TGTGCCAGCAGTGGACAGGGTGAGACCCAGTACTTC.